The rows below give T cell receptor beta chains drawn from one sample of a study of graft-versus-host responses after intestinal transplantation. Some clones are missing from TCRdb's copy, which holds only in-frame ones; the method was immunoSEQ multiplex PCR. The data contain tens of thousands of clones, 80% to 90% of them singletons. The material sequenced was PBMCs, taken roughly ten weeks after intestinal transplantation. The receptors were sampled from a human patient who received an intestinal transplant, so some T cells may come from the graft donor. The CDR3 runs from the conserved cysteine through the conserved F or W. The D gene is left open where the match is weak. A clone size is listed for some rows: how often the clone was seen (once, few, many), or a class if it is expanded.

d_gene: TRBD1
abundance: once
j_gene: TRBJ1-1
v_gene: TRBV19
CDR3nt: TGTGCCAGTAGTATATGGGACGGGACAGTTAACGCTGAAGCTTTCTTT
CDR3aa: CASSIWDGTVNAEAFF

d_gene: TRBD1
abundance: NA
j_gene: TRBJ2-3
v_gene: TRBV11-3
CDR3nt: TGTGCCAGCACACAGGACAGGGCGACCACAGATACGCAGTATTTT
CDR3aa: CASTQDRATTDTQYF

d_gene: TRBD2
abundance: NA
j_gene: TRBJ2-5
v_gene: TRBV10-3
CDR3nt: TGTGCCACGCGGGGGGGAGTCGAGACCCAGTACTTC
CDR3aa: CATRGGVETQYF

d_gene: TRBD2
abundance: NA
j_gene: TRBJ2-7
v_gene: TRBV9
CDR3nt: TGTGCCAGCAGCGTGGATGAGGGTCGGGAGGACTACGAGCAGTACTTC
CDR3aa: CASSVDEGREDYEQYF

d_gene: NA
abundance: NA
j_gene: TRBJ2-1
v_gene: TRBV30
CDR3nt: TGTGCCTGGAGCTCAGGGGCCCATGAGCAGTTCTTC
CDR3aa: CAWSSGAHEQFF

d_gene: TRBD1
abundance: NA
j_gene: TRBJ2-3
v_gene: TRBV6-6
CDR3nt: TGTGCCAGCAGTAAACAGGGGGCCGGTAGCACAGATACGCAGTATTTT
CDR3aa: CASSKQGAGSTDTQYF

d_gene: NA
abundance: NA
j_gene: TRBJ2-7
v_gene: TRBV6-1
CDR3nt: TGTGCCAGCAGTGAATCTTCGGGGTCGGCTTACGAGCAGTACTTC
CDR3aa: CASSESSGSAYEQYF

d_gene: NA
abundance: NA
j_gene: TRBJ1-1
v_gene: TRBV27
CDR3nt: TGTGCCAGCAGTTTGCAACTGAACACTGAAGCTTTCTTT
CDR3aa: CASSLQLNTEAFF

d_gene: NA
abundance: NA
j_gene: TRBJ1-3
v_gene: TRBV9
CDR3nt: TGTGCCAGCAGCGTAGGAGACTCTGGAAACACCATATATTTT
CDR3aa: CASSVGDSGNTIYF

d_gene: TRBD1
abundance: NA
j_gene: TRBJ1-3
v_gene: TRBV27
CDR3nt: TGTGCCAGCAGGCGTACAGGGGCTGCGGGAAACACCATATATTTT
CDR3aa: CASRRTGAAGNTIYF

d_gene: NA
abundance: NA
j_gene: TRBJ1-3
v_gene: TRBV28
CDR3nt: TGTGCCAGCAGCTTAGACGGGTACTCTGGAAACACCATATATTTT
CDR3aa: CASSLDGYSGNTIYF

d_gene: NA
abundance: NA
j_gene: TRBJ1-2
v_gene: TRBV29-1
CDR3nt: TGCAGCGTAGAGACAGTTAACTATGGCTACACCTTC
CDR3aa: CSVETVNYGYTF

d_gene: NA
abundance: NA
j_gene: TRBJ1-1
v_gene: TRBV29-1
CDR3nt: TGCAGCGTTCCGCCCGGGGAGGGGGGCACTGAAGCTTTCTTT
CDR3aa: CSVPPGEGGTEAFF

d_gene: NA
abundance: NA
j_gene: TRBJ2-7
v_gene: TRBV4-1
CDR3nt: TGCGCCAGCAGCCGTATGGAAGACATTTCCTACGAGCAGTACTTC
CDR3aa: CASSRMEDISYEQYF

d_gene: NA
abundance: NA
j_gene: TRBJ1-6
v_gene: TRBV6-4
CDR3nt: TGTGCCAGCAGTGACTCGAGGGCGAATTCACCCCTCCACTTT
CDR3aa: CASSDSRANSPLHF

d_gene: TRBD2
abundance: NA
j_gene: TRBJ2-7
v_gene: TRBV4-3
CDR3nt: TGCGCCAGCAGCCACACTAGCGGGGGACCCTACGAGCAGTACTTC
CDR3aa: CASSHTSGGPYEQYF

d_gene: TRBD2
abundance: NA
j_gene: TRBJ2-3
v_gene: TRBV9
CDR3nt: TGTGCCAGCAGCCTCGAGGGACTAGCGGTAACAGATACGCAGTATTTT
CDR3aa: CASSLEGLAVTDTQYF

d_gene: TRBD1
abundance: NA
j_gene: TRBJ2-4
v_gene: TRBV10-3
CDR3nt: TGTGCCATCAGTGAGGACAGGGCCGACATTCAGTACTTC
CDR3aa: CAISEDRADIQYF

d_gene: NA
abundance: NA
j_gene: TRBJ2-1
v_gene: TRBV6-4
CDR3nt: TGTGCCAGCAGTGACTCGTTCGGGGGTAGTGATGAGCAGTTCTTC
CDR3aa: CASSDSFGGSDEQFF

d_gene: NA
abundance: NA
j_gene: TRBJ2-1
v_gene: TRBV9
CDR3nt: TGTGCCAGCAGCGTAGACGTCTACAATGAGCAGTTCTTC
CDR3aa: CASSVDVYNEQFF

d_gene: TRBD1
abundance: NA
j_gene: TRBJ1-2
v_gene: TRBV4-1
CDR3nt: TGCGCCAGCAGCTTTCGGACAGGGGGGAACTATGGCTACACCTTC
CDR3aa: CASSFRTGGNYGYTF

d_gene: TRBD1
abundance: NA
j_gene: TRBJ2-7
v_gene: TRBV14
CDR3nt: TGTGCCAGCAGCCAAGGGACAGGGGCCTCCTACGAGCAGTACTTC
CDR3aa: CASSQGTGASYEQYF

d_gene: NA
abundance: NA
j_gene: TRBJ2-1
v_gene: TRBV7-2
CDR3nt: TGTGCCAGCAGCTTAGCGGGGGGTAGAAATGAGCAGTTCTTC
CDR3aa: CASSLAGGRNEQFF

d_gene: NA
abundance: NA
j_gene: TRBJ1-1
v_gene: TRBV19
CDR3nt: TGTGCCAGCTACGACAGTCACGCTGAAGCTTTCTTT
CDR3aa: CASYDSHAEAFF

d_gene: TRBD1
abundance: NA
j_gene: TRBJ2-5
v_gene: TRBV11-2
CDR3nt: TGTGCCAGCAGCATCACAGGGGCCGAGACCCAGTACTTC
CDR3aa: CASSITGAETQYF

d_gene: NA
abundance: NA
j_gene: TRBJ1-1
v_gene: TRBV13
CDR3nt: TGTGCCACGGAGGGGGACACTGAAGCTTTCTTT
CDR3aa: CATEGDTEAFF

d_gene: NA
abundance: NA
j_gene: TRBJ1-1
v_gene: TRBV9
CDR3nt: TGTGCCAGCAGCGTAAGAGATTTCACTGAAGCTTTCTTT
CDR3aa: CASSVRDFTEAFF

d_gene: NA
abundance: NA
j_gene: TRBJ1-2
v_gene: TRBV7-2
CDR3nt: TGTGCCAGCAGCTTAACAGGGAGGAACTATGGCTACACCTTC
CDR3aa: CASSLTGRNYGYTF

d_gene: NA
abundance: NA
j_gene: TRBJ1-6
v_gene: TRBV23-1
CDR3nt: TGCGCCAGCAGTCCTCCATCAGCCCTTTTCCATAATTCACCCCTCCACTTT
CDR3aa: CASSPPSALFHNSPLHF

d_gene: NA
abundance: NA
j_gene: TRBJ2-3
v_gene: TRBV7-2
CDR3nt: TGTGCCAGCGGAGGGGGCACAGATACGCAGTATTTT
CDR3aa: CASGGGTDTQYF

d_gene: NA
abundance: NA
j_gene: TRBJ2-7
v_gene: TRBV5-1
CDR3nt: TGCGCCAGCAGCTTGGTAGACCCCCTTGTGCACGAGCAGTACTTC
CDR3aa: CASSLVDPLVHEQYF

d_gene: TRBD1
abundance: NA
j_gene: TRBJ1-1
v_gene: TRBV19
CDR3nt: TGTGCCAGTAGCGATACAGGGGGAAATGAAGCTTTCTTT
CDR3aa: CASSDTGGNEAFF

d_gene: NA
abundance: NA
j_gene: TRBJ1-4
v_gene: TRBV2
CDR3nt: TGTGCCAGCAGTGAAGGGTCCGCTGGAAAACTGTTTTTT
CDR3aa: CASSEGSAGKLFF

d_gene: TRBD1
abundance: NA
j_gene: TRBJ1-4
v_gene: TRBV4-3
CDR3nt: TGCGCCAGCAGCCAGGCGGGACAGGAAGTGATAAGCGCTAATGAAAAACTGTTTTTT
CDR3aa: CASSQAGQEVISANEKLFF

d_gene: NA
abundance: once
j_gene: TRBJ2-4
v_gene: TRBV4-3
CDR3nt: TGCGCCAGCAGCCAAGAAGAAGGCGGGGTGAACATTCAGTACTTC
CDR3aa: CASSQEEGGVNIQYF

d_gene: NA
abundance: NA
j_gene: TRBJ2-3
v_gene: TRBV5-6
CDR3nt: TGTGCCAGCAGCTACGGTCAGGGGGATACGCAGTATTTT
CDR3aa: CASSYGQGDTQYF

d_gene: NA
abundance: NA
j_gene: TRBJ2-3
v_gene: TRBV6-5
CDR3nt: TGTGCCAGCGGGATTCAGGGTTTGGGCACAGATACGCAGTATTTT
CDR3aa: CASGIQGLGTDTQYF

d_gene: NA
abundance: NA
j_gene: TRBJ1-4
v_gene: TRBV7-9
CDR3nt: TGTGCCAGCAGCCCGCCAGATCCGAATGAAAAACTGTTTTTT
CDR3aa: CASSPPDPNEKLFF

d_gene: TRBD1
abundance: NA
j_gene: TRBJ2-7
v_gene: TRBV9
CDR3nt: TGTGCCAGCAGCACAGGGGGTACCTCCTACGAGCAGTACTTC
CDR3aa: CASSTGGTSYEQYF

d_gene: TRBD2
abundance: NA
j_gene: TRBJ2-2
v_gene: TRBV7-2
CDR3nt: TGTGCCGGCAGCCCAAGCGGGGTTGTCACCGGGGAGCTGTTTTTT
CDR3aa: CAGSPSGVVTGELFF

d_gene: NA
abundance: NA
j_gene: TRBJ1-1
v_gene: TRBV13
CDR3nt: TGTGCCAGCAGCGGCGGGGCCATGTACCCTAACACTGAAGCTTTCTTT
CDR3aa: CASSGGAMYPNTEAFF

d_gene: NA
abundance: NA
j_gene: TRBJ1-2
v_gene: TRBV7-2
CDR3nt: TGTGCCAGCAGCTCGGACGGATTTAACTATGGCTACACCTTC
CDR3aa: CASSSDGFNYGYTF

d_gene: TRBD1
abundance: few
j_gene: TRBJ2-7
v_gene: TRBV27
CDR3nt: TGTGCCAGCAGTTTATCCGTGACAGGGGACCACTACGAGCAGTACTTC
CDR3aa: CASSLSVTGDHYEQYF

d_gene: TRBD1
abundance: once
j_gene: TRBJ1-6
v_gene: TRBV19
CDR3nt: TGTGCCAGTAGTATCAACAGGGGGAATTCACCCCTCCACTTT
CDR3aa: CASSINRGNSPLHF

d_gene: TRBD2
abundance: NA
j_gene: TRBJ2-2
v_gene: TRBV5-8
CDR3nt: TGTGCCAGCAGCCCTAGCGGGGGGGCAACCGGGGAGCTGTTTTTT
CDR3aa: CASSPSGGATGELFF

d_gene: NA
abundance: few
j_gene: TRBJ1-3
v_gene: TRBV18
CDR3nt: TGTGCCAGCTCACCTTTGACAGCGGCTGGAAACACCATATATTTT
CDR3aa: CASSPLTAAGNTIYF

d_gene: NA
abundance: NA
j_gene: TRBJ2-7
v_gene: TRBV4-3
CDR3nt: TGCGCCAGCAGCCAAAACAGGTATTACGAGCAGTACTTC
CDR3aa: CASSQNRYYEQYF

d_gene: TRBD1
abundance: NA
j_gene: TRBJ1-6
v_gene: TRBV5-4
CDR3nt: TGTGCCAGCAGCTACCGACAGGGGACGAATTCACCCCTCCACTTT
CDR3aa: CASSYRQGTNSPLHF

d_gene: NA
abundance: NA
j_gene: TRBJ1-1
v_gene: TRBV5-1
CDR3nt: TGCGCCAGCAGCTTTACCGGGCACACTGAAGCTTTCTTT
CDR3aa: CASSFTGHTEAFF